These 17 T cell receptor beta chains share one sample of origin, sequenced in a study of blood T cells in healthy people across ages. Then a second PCR, running roughly 7 to 12 cycles, was carried out with a sample-barcoded 5' primer and a J-beta primer mix. Each CDR3 protein is one row after TCRdb ran MiXCR on the 5' RACE reads. The table records about 400,000 distinct CDR3 sequences, roughly half of them present only once. Source material: blood. Receptor source: a man between 60 and 70 years old in good health.

A few counts support this clonotype. This chain links TRBV5-4 with TRBJ2-1, with D hard to call. The CDR3 is 13 amino acids. V was shortened by 7 bases and J by 0 bases, with 8 bases between the two germline ends. Germline CDR1 reads SGHNT; CDR2 reads YYREEE (reference sequence). The CDR3 reads CASFGFSYNEQFF. In DNA form, the CDR3 reads TGTGCCAGCTTTGGGTTCTCCTACAATGAGCAGTTCTTC.

The chain has TRBV6-5 and TRBJ2-7; D may correspond to TRBD1 or TRBD2 (6 bases each). Trimming shortened V by 2 bases and J by 1 base, and 9 bases separated the two germline ends. This CDR3 is built from 14 residues. Germline CDR1 and CDR2: MNHEY and SVGAGI. CDR3 sequence: CASSYGGGSYEQYF. The CDR3 nucleotides are TGTGCCAGCAGTTACGGAGGGGGATCCTACGAGCAGTACTTC.

J is TRBJ2-3 and V is TRBV20-1; D gene uncertain. The germline gives CDR1 DFQATT, CDR2 SNEGSKA (reference sequence). The CDR3 runs 14 residues. Deletions cut 3 bases from V and 0 bases from J, with 10 bases between. The CDR3 protein is CSASAGGSTDTQYF. The CDR3, as DNA: TGCAGTGCTAGCGCTGGCGGTAGCACAGATACGCAGTATTTT.

The V gene is TRBV10-3, the J gene TRBJ1-2; D remains unclear. The CDR3 spans 12 residues. CDR1 and CDR2 (germline): ENHRY, SYGVKD. The V gene lost 4 bases and the J gene lost 6 bases, with 9 bases spanning the gap. The CDR3 region is CAISVGRDGYTF. CDR3 coding DNA: TGTGCCATCAGTGTAGGTCGGGATGGCTACACCTTC.

This clonotype turned up a few times. This may arise from a read error, as a much more abundant clone is one base away. This chain connects TRBV5-1 to TRBJ2-7; D is uncertain. There are 13 residues in the CDR3. CDR1 is SGHRS, CDR2 YFSETQ, per germline. Trimming removed 3 bases at V and 2 bases at J, with 9 bases between. The CDR3 sequence: CASSWQGTYEQYF. CDR3 nucleotide sequence: TGCGCCAGCAGCTGGCAAGGAACCTACGAGCAGTACTTC.

The V and J genes are TRBV10-3 and TRBJ2-5, with 8 bases identical to TRBD2. The end of the DNA aligns better with TRBJ2-7, so the J call may be wrong. Germline-derived CDR1 and CDR2 are ENHRY and SYGVKD. The CDR3 covers 14 residues. The CDR3 nucleotides are TGTGCCATCAGTGCGCAGCGGGAGTCCTACGAGCAGTACTTC. This sequence encodes CAISAQRESYEQYF.

This clonotype was seen more than once but under ten times. V is TRBV6-6 and J is TRBJ2-3, with D perhaps being TRBD1 or TRBD2 (5 bases each). Trimming removed 1 base at V and 1 base at J, with 9 bases between. The germline CDR1 and CDR2 sequences are MNHNY and SVGAGI (reference sequence). The CDR3 spans 15 residues. CDR3 protein: CASSYLQGRTDTQYF. CDR3 DNA sequence: TGTGCCAGCAGTTACTTGCAGGGACGCACAGATACGCAGTATTTT.

V is TRBV11-2 and J is TRBJ2-7, with D possibly being TRBD2 (7 bases). The CDR3 consists of 12 residues. Germline V gives CDR1 SGHAT, CDR2 FQNNGV. Deletions cut 7 bases from V and 6 bases from J, with 13 bases between. Here the CDR3 reads CASTFRGAEQYF. The CDR3 nucleotides read TGTGCCAGCACCTTTCGGGGGGCCGAGCAGTACTTC.

With respect to this clonotype: Relative to the germline gene, one junction end is altered; a read error may explain this. The V gene is TRBV20-1, the J gene TRBJ1-2; D perhaps matches TRBD1 (5 bases). CDR1 and CDR2 (germline): DFQATT, SNEGSKA (reference sequence). The CDR3 spans 15 residues. The CDR3 protein is CSAPRGGLANYDYTF. DNA for the CDR3: TGCAGTGCTCCCCGTGGGGGGTTAGCTAACTATGACTACACCTTC.

This clonotype was detected many times. The chain uses TRBV6-2 or TRBV6-3 and TRBJ2-7; D gene unclear. This CDR3 is built from 12 residues. Germline-derived CDR1 and CDR2 are MNHEY and SVGEGT. V was trimmed by 6 bases and J by 4 bases, leaving 10 bases between them. In nucleotides, the CDR3 is TGTGCCAGCAGCCTCGCCATTTACGAGCAGTACTTC. Encoded protein: CASSLAIYEQYF.

This clonotype was picked up a small number of times. The chain uses TRBV7-2 and TRBJ2-7; TRBD1 agrees at 11 bases. After removal of 5 bases from V and 3 bases from J, the junction contained 6 bases not matched to a gene. This CDR3 has 15 residues. Germline values: CDR1 SGHTA, CDR2 FQGNSA. This CDR3 reads CASSGAGTGGYEQYF. Here the CDR3 DNA reads TGTGCCAGCAGCGGCGCCGGGACAGGGGGCTACGAGCAGTACTTC.

The chain has TRBV5-1 and TRBJ2-2; 12 bases are a match to TRBD2. After removal of 3 bases from V and 3 bases from J, the junction contained 0 bases not matched to a gene. Per germline, CDR1 SGHRS and CDR2 YFSETQ. This CDR3 region has 15 residues. This chain's CDR3 is CASSWTSGDTGELFF. In DNA form, the CDR3 reads TGCGCCAGCAGCTGGACTAGCGGGGACACCGGGGAGCTGTTTTTT.

This chain uses TRBV3-1 with TRBJ2-1, with 10 bases identical to TRBD1. Germline CDR1 and CDR2: LGHDT and YNNKEL (reference sequence). Unmatched junction bases numbered 11, after V lost 7 bases and J lost 2 bases. The CDR3 has 17 amino acids. Written as DNA, the CDR3 is TGTGCCAGCACACCGTTAGTCGGGACAGGGGCCTACAATGAGCAGTTCTTC. This encodes CASTPLVGTGAYNEQFF.

The chain couples TRBV6-2 or TRBV6-3 to TRBJ2-3; 15 nucleotides align to TRBD2. The CDR3 loop spans 22 amino acids. Germline values: CDR1 MNHEY, CDR2 SVGEGT. With V trimmed by 2 bases and J by 0 bases, 15 bases remained unmatched. The CDR3 DNA reads as TGTGCCAGCAGTTACAAGAGCCGGGGACTAGCGGGAGGCCAACAAAGCACAGATACGCAGTATTTT. This codes for CASSYKSRGLAGGQQSTDTQYF.

The rearrangement links TRBV15 to TRBJ1-6, with D hard to call. There are 15 residues in the CDR3. CDR1 LNHNV and CDR2 YYDKDF come from the germline V gene (reference sequence). Trimming removed 0 bases at V and 7 bases at J, with 10 bases between. The CDR3 region is CATSRDSTRNSPLHF. The CDR3 DNA reads as TGTGCCACCAGCAGAGATTCCACTAGGAATTCACCCCTCCACTTT.

This clonotype was counted between two and nine times. The CDR3 reads CSARGHSYEQYF. Written as DNA, the CDR3 is TGCAGTGCCCGAGGGCATTCCTACGAGCAGTACTTC. This chain joins TRBV20-1 and TRBJ2-7, with D possibly being TRBD2 (5 bases). Trimming stripped 6 bases from V and 1 base from J, with 10 bases between. CDR3 length equals 12 residues. The germline V gene has CDR1 DFQATT and CDR2 SNEGSKA (reference sequence).

This clonotype was observed a few times. The chain uses TRBV5-6 and TRBJ2-3; 11 positions match TRBD2. Germline assignment: CDR1 SGHDT and CDR2 YYEEEE. This CDR3 spans 14 amino acids. V trimming: 5 bases; J trimming: 3 bases; junction bases outside the gene matches: 2. The CDR3 is CASRLAGGTDTQYF. DNA for the CDR3: TGTGCCAGCAGGCTAGCGGGGGGTACAGATACGCAGTATTTT.